Sequencing of this TCR beta chain was carried out in a study of blood T cells in healthy people across ages. The V end was cut by 5 bases, the J end by 1 base, with 11 bases between. The CDR3 is 14 residues long. Germline CDR1 DFQATT, CDR2 SNEGSKA (reference sequence). This clonotype showed up just once. A second PCR of about 7 to 12 cycles used a sample-barcoded 5' primer and a J-beta primer mix. One entry per CDR3 protein results from TCRdb running MiXCR on the 5' RACE reads. This sample has 650,000 or so distinct CDR3 sequences, with 40% to 65% found just once. The clonotype was recovered from a woman of 80 years or more in good health. This chain joins TRBV20-1 and TRBJ2-2; unclear D gene. The specimen was blood. The CDR3 DNA is TGCAGTGCTGGAAAGTCGCAGAACACCGGGGAGCTGTTTTTT. It yields the protein CSAGKSQNTGELFF.